This T cell receptor (beta chain) was captured in a study of cytomegalovirus exposure and HLA in healthy donors. In the study overall: The 95 to 150 validation repertoires used a platform that matched the one used for the 550 to 800 first-cohort repertoires, as a later analysis reported.

Germline CDR1 and CDR2: MNHEY and SMNVEV (reference sequence). The ends were cut back, 2 bases at V and 7 bases at J, with 15 bases in the middle. This CDR3 has 14 residues. Findings and limits, study-wide: Subsequent analysis revealed that first-cohort TCR clusters tended to co-occur in the roughly 120 validation repertoires. The classifier was said to identify cytomegalovirus status with high specificity and sensitivity.

These donors were members of the approximately 110-subject validation cohort, a group separate from the approximately 670-subject first cohort. On this clone itself: The antigen remains unidentified.

Data came from immunoSEQ multiplex PCR; TCRdb stores just in-frame clones and leaves some out. The sample shows some 310,000 clones, around 90% of them seen only once. The source of this sequence is a man under 40 in good health and CMV-seronegative. This chain joins TRBV27 and TRBJ2-7; TRBD1 is a possible D gene (7 bases). Sample: PBMCs. CDR3 DNA: TGTGCCAGCAGTTTAGGAGGGGGCGCGGGTGAGCAGTACTTC. It translates to CASSLGGGAGEQYF.